This TCR beta chain was sequenced in a study of patients and donors after allogeneic stem cell transplantation. TCRdb reprocessed the RT-PCR reads via MiXCR and lists one record per CDR3 protein. The sample lists hundreds of thousands of distinct CDR3 sequences, more than 15% seen once, with around 7.2% in the top ten. This CDR3 is built from 14 residues. Trimming pared 0 bases from V and 2 bases from J, leaving 10 bases between. CDR1 is DFQATT, CDR2 SNEGSKA, per germline (reference sequence). This clonotype was observed a few times. The TCR originated in a human donor who was either an allogeneic HSCT recipient or a stem cell or donor lymphocyte infusion donor (not recorded which). It is not recorded whose cells these are; they may come from a transplant donor. The chain carries TRBV20-1 and TRBJ1-1; D gene unclear. The sequenced sample was blood, either unsorted or a sorted T cell fraction (not recorded which). The CDR3 DNA follows: TGCAGTGCTAGAGATAGGAGGTCAAACACTGAAGCTTTCTTT. Amino acids: CSARDRRSNTEAFF.